Following are 23 T cell receptor beta chains from one sample sequenced in a study of cytomegalovirus exposure and HLA in healthy donors. The PCR used 60 Vbeta and 13 Jbeta primers. Clones were sequenced by immunoSEQ multiplex PCR, and TCRdb holds only the in-frame ones, with some missing. Among about 130,000 clones listed, approximately 72% were seen once. The sequencing input was PBMCs. All receptors come from a human donor in good health.

The gene calls are TRBV6-5 and TRBJ1-2; TRBD1 matches 7 bases. The CDR3 consists of 14 residues. Germline lookup yields CDR1 MNHEY and CDR2 SVGAGI. V shed 4 bases and J 3 bases; nucleotides not matched to a gene: 5. The CDR3 spells CASSSNRGDYGYTF. The CDR3 DNA reads TGTGCCAGCAGTTCAAACAGGGGAGACTATGGCTACACCTTC.

This clone showed up just once. The chain recombines TRBV6-1 with TRBJ1-1; no clear D gene. CDR3 size: 14 residues. Germline CDR1 and CDR2: MNHNS and SASEGT. V was shortened by 8 bases and J by 1 base, with 14 bases between the two germline ends. The CDR3 loop reads CASQKTAANTEAFF. DNA of the CDR3: TGTGCCAGCCAGAAAACGGCGGCGAACACTGAAGCTTTCTTT.

This clone has more than one count but fewer than ten. The chain combines TRBV30 with TRBJ2-2; TRBD2 aligns across 13 bases. V lost 2 bases, J lost 4 bases, and 7 bases stayed unmatched. The CDR3 loop spans 17 amino acids. In germline, CDR1 is GTSNPN, CDR2 SVGIG (reference sequence). The chain's CDR3 is CAWSLPGLAGITGELFF. The DNA for the CDR3 is TGTGCCTGGAGTCTCCCGGGACTAGCGGGGATCACCGGGGAGCTGTTTTTT.

This rearrangement joins TRBV7-9 to TRBJ2-7; 8 bases agree with TRBD2. Germline CDR1 and CDR2: SEHNR and FQNEAQ (reference sequence). CDR3 length: 16 residues. With 5 bases clipped from V and 2 bases from J, the junction kept 11 bases outside the gene matches. The CDR3 reads CASSPEWTGGTYEQYF. The CDR3 bases are TGTGCCAGCAGCCCTGAGTGGACGGGGGGGACCTACGAGCAGTACTTC.

V is TRBV7-9 and J is TRBJ2-7; 8 bases map to TRBD2. CDR1 SEHNR and CDR2 FQNEAQ come from the germline V gene (reference sequence). The CDR3 length is 16 residues. J was trimmed by 2 bases and V by 1 base; bases with no gene match: 7. CDR3 in DNA: TGTGCCAGCAGCTTAGAGGGTAGCGGGGACACCTACGAGCAGTACTTC. It codes for CASSLEGSGDTYEQYF. Using reference TRBV7-9 and TRBJ2-7 for the parts outside the CDR3, the full variable domain is DTGVSQNPRHKITKRGQNVTFRCDPISEHNRLYWYRQTLGQGPEFLTYFQNEAQLEKSRLLSDRFSAERPKGSFSTLEIQRTEQGDSAMYLCASSLEGSGDTYEQYFGPGTRLTVT.

V is TRBV7-9 and J is TRBJ1-4; 7 positions agree with TRBD1. The germline CDR1 and CDR2 sequences are SEHNR and FQNEAQ (reference sequence). CDR3 length: 18 residues. After removal of 4 bases from V and 3 bases from J, the junction contained 14 bases not matched to a gene. CDR3 loop: CASSYTLRQGMPNEKLFF. In DNA form, the CDR3 reads TGTGCCAGCAGCTATACCCTCAGACAGGGCATGCCTAATGAAAAACTGTTTTTT.

This chain connects TRBV19 to TRBJ1-2; 8 bases are shared with TRBD1. V lost 3 bases to trimming and J lost 11 bases; unmatched junction nucleotides: 8. Per the germline V gene, CDR1 is LNHDA and CDR2 is SQIVND (reference sequence). There are 13 residues in the CDR3. The CDR3 sequence is CASSILTGGKYTF. The DNA for the CDR3 is TGTGCCAGTAGTATCCTCACAGGGGGAAAGTACACCTTC.

With regard to this clone: Other nucleotide sequences from this sample produce the same CDR3. The rearrangement uses TRBV4-3 and TRBJ2-2; TRBD2 matches 8 bases. The CDR3 consists of 17 residues. From germline, CDR1 is LGHNA and CDR2 YSLEER. The V and J ends lost 1 base and 0 bases, in that order; junction bases with no gene match: 4. CDR3 nucleotides: TGCGCCAGCAGCCAAGTGCCGGGACTAGCGAACACCGGGGAGCTGTTTTTT. As protein: CASSQVPGLANTGELFF.

The chain has TRBV5-4 and TRBJ2-3; D is possibly TRBD2 (6 bases). CDR3 size: 14 residues. CDR1 is SGHNT and CDR2 is YYREEE in the germline V gene (reference sequence). Trimming removed 2 bases at V and 3 bases at J, with 10 bases between. CDR3 residues: CASSFAGWTDTQYF. CDR3 bases: TGTGCCAGCAGCTTCGCGGGGTGGACAGATACGCAGTATTTT.

The CDR3 loop reads CASRRQEVTSGRADTQYF. The CDR3 DNA is TGTGCCAGCAGGAGGCAGGAGGTGACTAGCGGGAGGGCAGATACGCAGTATTTT. The chain couples TRBV28 to TRBJ2-3; 14 bases line up with TRBD2. This CDR3 has 18 amino acids. Germline V lookup: CDR1 MDHEN, CDR2 SYDVKM. V was pared by 6 bases and J by 4 bases, with 12 bases of the junction left unmatched.

V is TRBV5-1 and J is TRBJ1-6, with 7 bases identical to TRBD1. The CDR3 loop spans 15 amino acids. Germline V lookup: CDR1 SGHRS, CDR2 YFSETQ. Trimming cost V 0 bases and J 9 bases; bases outside gene matches: 6. The CDR3 bases are TGCGCCAGCAGCTTGGACCACAGGGGTGGTTCACCCCTCCACTTT. Translating gives CASSLDHRGGSPLHF.

In its sample, this clone was seen a few times. The V call is TRBV5-1, the J call TRBJ2-1; D is undetermined. Germline V gene lookup returns CDR1 SGHRS and CDR2 YFSETQ. CDR3 length equals 14 residues. The V gene lost 4 bases and the J gene lost 0 bases, with 8 bases spanning the gap. The CDR3 loop reads CASSSSLSYNEQFF. The DNA of the CDR3 is TGCGCCAGCAGCAGTAGTCTCTCCTACAATGAGCAGTTCTTC.

For the CDR3, the DNA is TGTGCCAGCAGCACAAACTTTTGGAGCGGGGCTACTAGCACAGATACGCAGTATTTT. Translating it yields CASSTNFWSGATSTDTQYF. This chain uses TRBV9 with TRBJ2-3; 7 bases align to TRBD2. This CDR3 contains 19 residues. Germline V CDR1 and CDR2: SGDLS, YYNGEE. V was clipped by 4 bases and J by 0 bases; unmatched bases: 17.

The rearrangement uses TRBV7-2 and TRBJ2-5; the match to TRBD2 covers 11 bases. V shed 5 bases and J 5 bases; nucleotides not matched to a gene: 10. The CDR3 length is 16 residues. Germline values: CDR1 SGHTA, CDR2 FQGNSA. The CDR3 spells CASSASGGYGWETQYF. The CDR3 region has the DNA TGTGCCAGCAGCGCTAGCGGGGGGTACGGGTGGGAGACCCAGTACTTC.

This clone has only a few counts. The rearrangement joins TRBV6-1 to TRBJ1-6; D gene uncertain. Germline-derived CDR1 and CDR2 are MNHNS and SASEGT. CDR3 length equals 13 residues. With 4 bases removed from V and 5 bases from J, the gap between germline ends came to 6 bases. The CDR3 spells CASSGLDNSPLHF. The CDR3 DNA reads as TGTGCCAGCAGTGGACTGGATAATTCACCCCTCCACTTT.

A few counts support this clone. CDR3 amino acids: CASSSPGPGASADTQYF. In DNA, the CDR3 is TGTGCCAGCAGCTCACCGGGGCCAGGGGCGTCCGCAGATACGCAGTATTTT. The V call is TRBV5-4, the J call TRBJ2-3; the D gene is possibly TRBD1 (6 bases). Deletions cut 3 bases from V and 4 bases from J, with 21 bases between. Per germline, CDR1 SGHNT and CDR2 YYREEE (reference sequence). The CDR3 contains 17 residues.

This clone was detected a few times. The chain has TRBV29-1 and TRBJ2-2; the match to TRBD2 covers 11 bases. The CDR3 sequence is 14 residues long. Unmatched junction bases numbered 8, after V lost 7 bases and J lost 7 bases. The germline V gene has CDR1 SQVTM and CDR2 ANQGSEA. DNA for the CDR3: TGCAGCGGCGGGACTAGCGGTCTGGGCGGGGAGCTGTTTTTT. The encoded protein is CSGGTSGLGGELFF.

This clone came up a few times. V is TRBV19 and J is TRBJ1-5, with 7 nucleotides matching TRBD1. Per the germline V gene, CDR1 is LNHDA and CDR2 is SQIVND (reference sequence). This CDR3 region has 15 residues. The trim removed 6 bases at V and 4 bases at J, leaving 9 bases unmatched. The CDR3 spells CASRARRGPNQPQHF. The CDR3 nucleotides are TGTGCCAGTAGAGCCCGGAGGGGGCCGAATCAGCCCCAGCATTTT.

This clone was seen once. Additional DNA sequences in this sample encode the identical CDR3. The V and J genes are TRBV27 and TRBJ2-2; 9 bases agree with TRBD2. Trimming removed 5 bases from V and 5 bases from J; junction bases left unmatched: 9. Germline loops: CDR1 MNHEY, CDR2 SMNVEV (reference sequence). CDR3 length: 16 amino acids. The CDR3 nucleotides read TGTGCCAGCAGTCCCCGTTCTAGCGGGGAAACCGGGGAGCTGTTTTTT. Protein sequence: CASSPRSSGETGELFF.

Comment on this clone: A read error may produce the germline difference seen at one junction end. The chain recombines TRBV7-9 with TRBJ1-2; TRBD1 aligns across 11 bases. CDR1 and CDR2 from the germline V gene are SEHNR and FQNEAQ (reference sequence). The CDR3 consists of 17 residues. CDR3 nucleotide sequence: TGTGCCAGCAGCTTAGATGGACAGGGGGCCTCTCACTATTGCTACACCTTC. It translates to CASSLDGQGASHYCYTF.

This clone has a handful of counts. The chain combines TRBV7-2 with TRBJ2-5; 9 positions agree with TRBD1. Germline assignment: CDR1 SGHTA and CDR2 FQGNSA. This CDR3 has 13 amino acids. The V segment lost 4 bases and the J segment 4 bases; nucleotides outside the gene matches: 1. The CDR3 is CASSWGQGETQYF. CDR3 coding DNA: TGTGCCAGCAGCTGGGGACAGGGAGAGACCCAGTACTTC.

Turning to this clone: The germline gene is not matched at one end of the junction; a read error may be the cause. The chain has TRBV7-9 and TRBJ1-1; D is uncertain. CDR3 length: 12 amino acids. Germline V CDR1 and CDR2: SEHNR, FQNEAQ (reference sequence). CDR3: CSSSPKNTEAFF. For the CDR3, the DNA is TGTTCCAGCAGCCCCAAGAACACTGAAGCTTTCTTT.

This clone came up a few times. The chain employs TRBV6-1 and TRBJ2-7, with 14 bases matching TRBD2. The CDR3 is made up of 16 amino acids. Germline CDR1 is MNHNS and CDR2 is SASEGT. Trimming removed 3 bases from V and 7 bases from J; junction bases left unmatched: 8. CDR3 sequence reads: CASSDWGLAGAGEQYF. The CDR3 nucleotides are TGTGCCAGCAGTGATTGGGGACTAGCGGGAGCGGGGGAGCAGTACTTC.